This TCR beta chain came from a study of blood T cell repertoires in COVID-19. Whole-study context: The United States, Italy and Spain supplied acute and convalescent COVID-19 samples. PBMCs, B-cell-depleted T cells, or T cells were the source of the cDNA or gDNA that made up the material.

Original handling: Scientists estimated how many nucleated cells there were by amplifying reference gene primers. Assay: immunoSEQ multiplex PCR; the TCRdb copy retains only in-frame clones and omits some. V and J calls and clone size are copied from that table; D and trimming were computed from the DNA. Among 100,000 to 150,000 clones listed, 85% were seen once. Trimming pared 4 bases from V and 0 bases from J, leaving 10 bases between. CDR3 length: 15 residues. CDR1 LGHDT and CDR2 YNNKEL come from the germline V gene (reference sequence). Points on this clone: The same CDR3 arises from other DNA sequences in this sample as well.

The sample comprised peripheral blood. The sequence derives from a woman older than 75 with acute or convalescent COVID-19. This rearrangement joins TRBV3-1 (or the pseudogene TRBV3-2) to TRBJ2-4, with unresolved D. CDR3 residues: CASSLLTGAKNIQYF. CDR3 DNA: TGTGCCAGCAGCCTGTTGACGGGAGCCAAAAACATTCAGTACTTC.